This entry describes one T cell receptor (beta chain). Its antigen remains unidentified. The germline CDR1 and CDR2 sequences are SGHDT and YYEEEE. V lost 7 bases, J lost 2 bases, and 13 bases lay in between. This CDR3 is 13 amino acids long. The sample belongs to a study of shared clonotypes between healthy human individuals. Across the study: Donors, aged 18 to 49, were a couple of women and a few men. Per-donor plates numbered three CD4 naive, three CD4 memory, two CD8 naive and one CD8 memory.

This table comes from immunoSEQ multiplex PCR, and its TCRdb copy is limited to in-frame clones, with some not included. This table has approximately 1.9 million clones, 90% to 95% appearing once. The naive CD8 fraction comprised CD45RO-negative cells positively selected for CCR7 and excluded terminally differentiated effector memory CD45RA+ cells. Whole-study findings and limits: Some clonotypes were shared by all four sorted-subset donors, while others were not shared. The non-shared ones had lower generation probabilities than the shared ones.

Sequencing was performed on naive CD8+ T cells from PBMCs. This TCR came from a man between 18 and 29 years old in good health. Some clones in this sample may be carry-over from other donors' samples. This chain links TRBV5-6 with TRBJ2-7; unclear D gene. The CDR3 here is CASRPGRTYEQYF. CDR3 nucleotides: TGTGCCAGCCGGCCGGGCAGAACCTACGAGCAGTACTTC.